This T cell receptor (beta chain) was sequenced in a study of T cell changes during pregnancy in multiple sclerosis. This CDR3 spans 12 amino acids. The germline V gene has CDR1 SGHAT and CDR2 FQNNGV. The germline V and J ends were trimmed by 1 base and 5 bases, with 5 bases remaining between them. Sequencing used immunoSEQ multiplex PCR; TCRdb keeps in-frame clones, though not all of them. The sample holds about 110,000 clones; about nine tenths are singletons and the top ten take approximately 3.5%. The TCR sequence derives from a female donor with multiple sclerosis, enrolled in a pregnancy study. The chain recombines TRBV11-2 with TRBJ2-5; D gene uncertain. This specimen was peripheral blood, taken after pregnancy. CDR3 loop: CASSLAQETQYF. CDR3 nucleotides: TGTGCCAGCAGCTTAGCCCAGGAGACCCAGTACTTC.